The rows below give T cell receptor beta chains drawn from one sample of a study of control samples from healthy donors and cancer patients. Only in-frame clones appear in the TCRdb table, and some are missing; sequencing was by immunoSEQ multiplex PCR. The data contain around 94,000 clones, just over 90% of them singletons. The sample consisted of blood. Source of these receptors: a woman in her late teens or twenties in good health. The CDR3 runs from the conserved cysteine through the conserved F or W. D genes are given only for firm matches. The size of a clone is reported for some rows only, either as once, few or many, or as a class for expanded clones.

J gene	clone size	D gene	V gene	CDR3 DNA	CDR3 protein
TRBJ2-1	NA	NA	TRBV19	TGTGCCACTAGTATCCTATCACAGGGAGGAATCAATGAGCAGTTCTTC	CATSILSQGGINEQFF
TRBJ2-7	NA	NA	TRBV3-1/TRBV3-2	TGTGCCAGCAGCCAAGGCCAGGGGGGCTACGAGCAGTACTTC	CASSQGQGGYEQYF
TRBJ1-2	NA	TRBD1	TRBV5-4	TGTGCCAGCAGCTTGGAACCCGGGACAGGGCCAGAAGGCTACACCTTC	CASSLEPGTGPEGYTF
TRBJ2-2	NA	NA	TRBV4-2	TGTGCCAGCAGCCAAGCGGCGAACACCGGGGAGCTGTTTTTT	CASSQAANTGELFF
TRBJ2-7	NA	NA	TRBV21-1	TGTGCCAGCAGCCCGGAGCGCACGCTATTAGCGGGTGCCTACGAGCAGTACTTC	CASSPERTLLAGAYEQYF
TRBJ2-5	once	TRBD1	TRBV4-1	TGCGCCAGCAGCCTACAGGGGACCAGGGAGACCCAGTACTTC	CASSLQGTRETQYF
TRBJ2-1	NA	NA	TRBV11-3	TGTGCCAGCAGCCCCGGCCAGGGATCGTACAATGAGCAGTTCTTC	CASSPGQGSYNEQFF
TRBJ2-7	NA	TRBD1	TRBV6-6	TGTGCCAGCAGTTGGGGACAGTCCTACGAGCAGTACTTC	CASSWGQSYEQYF
TRBJ1-5	NA	NA	TRBV28	TGTGCCAGCAGTCCAACCGGGACACACTCCTATAGCAATCAGCCCCAGCATTTT	CASSPTGTHSYSNQPQHF
TRBJ2-3	few	NA	TRBV6-4	TGTGCCAGCAGTGACGGAAGGGGGACAGATACGCAGTATTTT	CASSDGRGTDTQYF
TRBJ1-1	NA	NA	TRBV24-1	TGTGCCACCCGTGAACGGGGGATGAACACTGAAGCTTTCTTT	CATRERGMNTEAFF
TRBJ1-3	NA	TRBD1	TRBV2	TGTGCCAGCAGGGACAGGGCCTTCTCTGGAAACACCATATATTTT	CASRDRAFSGNTIYF
TRBJ1-3	NA	TRBD1	TRBV10-2	TGCGCCAGCAGTGAAACCGGGACAGGGGTAGACACCATATATTTT	CASSETGTGVDTIYF
TRBJ2-3	NA	NA	TRBV7-6	TGTGCCAGCAGCTTGGGGTTGGGAGATACGCAGTATTTT	CASSLGLGDTQYF
TRBJ1-2	NA	TRBD1	TRBV5-6	TGTGCCAGCAGCCCCCGGGACAGGGGGCCCGATGGCTACACCTTC	CASSPRDRGPDGYTF
TRBJ2-7	once	NA	TRBV10-1	TGCGCCAGCAGCCGGGGCCAAGGTTACGAGCAGTACTTC	CASSRGQGYEQYF
TRBJ2-5	NA	NA	TRBV5-1	TGCGCCAGCAGCCTCGGGACGGCGGCCCAGTACTTC	CASSLGTAAQYF
TRBJ1-4	NA	NA	TRBV30	TGTGCCTGGTCCGGGACAACTAATGAAAAACTGTTTTTT	CAWSGTTNEKLFF
TRBJ2-7	NA	TRBD1	TRBV28	TGTGCCTGCCGGGACAGGGGATATTACGAGCAGTACTTC	CACRDRGYYEQYF
TRBJ2-3	NA	TRBD2	TRBV19	TGTGCCAGTAGTACTAGCGGAGCCACAGATACGCAGTATTTT	CASSTSGATDTQYF
TRBJ2-2	NA	NA	TRBV29-1	TGCAGCGTTGGACGACAGAACACCGGGGAGCTGTTTTTT	CSVGRQNTGELFF
TRBJ2-5	NA	NA	TRBV5-1	TGCGCCAGCAGTCCGGCCAGGGAGACCCAGTACTTC	CASSPARETQYF
TRBJ2-3	NA	NA	TRBV7-8	TGTGCCAGCAGCTTAACCCCTGACTACACAGATACGCAGTATTTT	CASSLTPDYTDTQYF
TRBJ1-4	NA	NA	TRBV7-9	TGTGCCAGCAGCTTAGTGGGCCCCGCGAGTGAAAAACTGTTTTTT	CASSLVGPASEKLFF
TRBJ1-2	NA	NA	TRBV12-3/TRBV12-4	TGTGCCAGCAGTAATTACAACTATGGCTACACCTTC	CASSNYNYGYTF
TRBJ2-3	NA	TRBD2	TRBV10-3	TGTGCCACCACTAGCGGGAGTGGAGATACGCAGTATTTT	CATTSGSGDTQYF